This record covers a single T cell receptor beta chain. This entry comes from a study of shared clonotypes between healthy human individuals. Measured with immunoSEQ multiplex PCR; TCRdb has only the in-frame clones, and not every one. There are more than 2 million clones in the sample; around 96% occur only once, and roughly 1.1% lies in the top ten. Germline values: CDR1 SGHDN, CDR2 FVKESK. The CDR3 contains 14 residues. Trimming removed 4 bases from V and 5 bases from J, with 11 bases in between. Positively selected for CCR7, the CD45RO-negative cells used as naive CD8 cells excluded terminally differentiated effector memory CD45RA+ cells.

The chain couples TRBV14 to TRBJ2-2, with D unclear. This sequence originates from a man younger than 35 in good health. Sequenced: naive CD8+ T cells sorted from blood. The DNA of the CDR3 is TGTGCCAGCAGCCCCTCCGCGTCAACCGGGGAGCTGTTTTTT. Translation gives CASSPSASTGELFF.